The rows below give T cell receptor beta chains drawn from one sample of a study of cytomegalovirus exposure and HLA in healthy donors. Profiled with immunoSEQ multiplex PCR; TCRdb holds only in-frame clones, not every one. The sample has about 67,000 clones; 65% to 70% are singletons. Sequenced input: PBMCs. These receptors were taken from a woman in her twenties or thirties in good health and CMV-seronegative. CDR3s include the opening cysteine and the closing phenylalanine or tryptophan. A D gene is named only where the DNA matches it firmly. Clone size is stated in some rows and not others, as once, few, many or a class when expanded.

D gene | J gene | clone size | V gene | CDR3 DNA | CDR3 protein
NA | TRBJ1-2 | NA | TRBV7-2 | TGTGCCAGCAGCTTAGAAGCTCAAGACTATGGCTACACCTTC | CASSLEAQDYGYTF
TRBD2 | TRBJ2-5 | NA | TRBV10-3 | TGTGCCATCAGCGGGAGGGGTTATCAAGAGACCCAGTACTTC | CAISGRGYQETQYF
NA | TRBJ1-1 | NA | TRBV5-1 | TGCGCCAGCAGCCACCCAGGGAAGAACACTGAAGCTTTCTTT | CASSHPGKNTEAFF
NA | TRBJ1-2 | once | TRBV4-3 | TGCGCCAGCAGCCAAGGGGCCGCCTCTAACTATGGCTACACCTTC | CASSQGAASNYGYTF
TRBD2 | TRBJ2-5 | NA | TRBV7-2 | TGTGCCAGCAGCTTCGCGCGGGGGGTCGCGGAGACCCAGTACTTC | CASSFARGVAETQYF
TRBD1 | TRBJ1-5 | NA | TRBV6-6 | TGTGCCAGCAGCCTCGTACGGGACAGAGCGGAGCCCCAGCATTTT | CASSLVRDRAEPQHF
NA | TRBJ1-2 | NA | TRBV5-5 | TGTGCCAGCAGCACCCAGGTCCTCTATGGCTACACCTTC | CASSTQVLYGYTF
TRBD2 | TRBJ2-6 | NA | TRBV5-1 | TGCGCCAGCAGCTTGGATGGCGGGGGGGGAGGGGCCAACGTCCTGACTTTC | CASSLDGGGGGANVLTF
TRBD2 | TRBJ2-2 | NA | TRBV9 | TGTGCCAGCGGCCAACTAGCGGGGGGGCAGAGCACCGGGGAGCTGTTTTTT | CASGQLAGGQSTGELFF
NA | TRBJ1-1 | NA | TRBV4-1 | TGCGCCAGCAGCCAAGATAAGGGGGGGGCGAGGGTTGAAGCTTTCTTT | CASSQDKGGARVEAFF
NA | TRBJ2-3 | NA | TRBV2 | TGTGCCAGCAGTGAAAGGCAGGCTAGCACAGATACGCAGTATTTT | CASSERQASTDTQYF
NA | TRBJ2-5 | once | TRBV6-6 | TGTGCCAGCAGCCAAACTATAGATACCCAGTACTTC | CASSQTIDTQYF
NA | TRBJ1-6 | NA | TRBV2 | TGTGCCAGCAGTGTCTCCAGCTCCTATAATTCACCCCTCCACTTT | CASSVSSSYNSPLHF
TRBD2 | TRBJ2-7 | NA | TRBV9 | TGTGCCAGCAGCGTAGCTGGCGGGGGGGTGGAGGAGCAGTACTTC | CASSVAGGGVEEQYF
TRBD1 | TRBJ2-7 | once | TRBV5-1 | TGCGCCAGCAGCCCTGATACAGGGGCTTACTACGAGCAGTACTTC | CASSPDTGAYYEQYF
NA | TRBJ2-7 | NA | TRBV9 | TGTGCCAGCAGCGTAGCTCCGGGATTCTCCTACGAGCAGTACTTC | CASSVAPGFSYEQYF
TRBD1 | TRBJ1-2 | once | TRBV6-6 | TGTGCCAGCAGTCTTCGACAGGGGGCAATGCGTGGCTACACCTTC | CASSLRQGAMRGYTF
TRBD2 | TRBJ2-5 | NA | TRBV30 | TGTGCCTGGGGGACTAGCGGGGGGGAGACCCAGTACTTC | CAWGTSGGETQYF
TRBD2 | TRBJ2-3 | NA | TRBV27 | TGTGCCAGCAGTTCCGGACTAGCGGGGGGGACTACAGATACGCAGTATTTT | CASSSGLAGGTTDTQYF
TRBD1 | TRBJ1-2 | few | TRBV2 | TGTGCCAGCAAATACGGGACAGGGGCCCGTGTTGACACCTTC | CASKYGTGARVDTF
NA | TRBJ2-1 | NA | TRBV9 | TGTGCCAGCAGCCCGGCGGTGAGGGCTAATACAAATGAGCAGTTCTTC | CASSPAVRANTNEQFF
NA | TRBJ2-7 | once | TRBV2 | TGTGCCAGCAGTCCCGGACTACTCTCCTACGAGCAGTACTTC | CASSPGLLSYEQYF
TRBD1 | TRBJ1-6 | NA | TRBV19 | TGTGCCAGTAGTATTTCCGGACAGGGAGGAACACCCCTCCACTTT | CASSISGQGGTPLHF
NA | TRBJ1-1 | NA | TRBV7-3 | TGTGCCAGCAGCTCTCTCGGGGGGCACACTGAAGCTTTCTTT | CASSSLGGHTEAFF
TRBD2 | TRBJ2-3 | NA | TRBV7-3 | TGTGCCAGCAGTCCCGGGGGGGCCCGAGATACGCAGTATTTT | CASSPGGARDTQYF
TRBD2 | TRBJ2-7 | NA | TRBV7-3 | TGTGCCAGCAGCTTAATCGGGCTAGCGGGGGACGAGCAGTACTTC | CASSLIGLAGDEQYF
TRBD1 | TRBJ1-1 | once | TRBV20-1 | TGCAGTGCTAGTTGGGACAGGGGAACTTTCTTT | CSASWDRGTFF
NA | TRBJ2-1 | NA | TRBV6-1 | TGTGCCAGCAGTGAACAGGCGAGCTCCTACAATGAGCAGTTCTTC | CASSEQASSYNEQFF
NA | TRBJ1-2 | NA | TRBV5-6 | TGTGCCAGCAGCTTGCCCCCGGGAGGGGATGGCTACACCTTC | CASSLPPGGDGYTF
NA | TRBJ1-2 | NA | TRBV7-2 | TGTGCCAGCAGCTCCTATCTCTCCGGGATCCTAGGCTACACCTTC | CASSSYLSGILGYTF
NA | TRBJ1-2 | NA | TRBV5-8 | TGTGCCAGCTCACCTAACGGGGGGTTGGGTGGCTACACCTTC | CASSPNGGLGGYTF
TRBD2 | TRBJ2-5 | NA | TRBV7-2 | TGTGCCAGCAGCAACTTAGCGGGGGGAGTGGAGACCCAGTACTTC | CASSNLAGGVETQYF
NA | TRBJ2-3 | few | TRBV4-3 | TGCGCCAGCAGCCAAGAACTAGCTCACAGCACAGATACGCAGTATTTT | CASSQELAHSTDTQYF
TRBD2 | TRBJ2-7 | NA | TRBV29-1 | TGCAGCGTTGGGGAGGGGACGGAGTTTTACGAGCAGTACTTC | CSVGEGTEFYEQYF
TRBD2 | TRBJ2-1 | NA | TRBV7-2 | TGTGCCAGCAGCCAGCGCCCCTCTAGCGGGGGACTTTACAATGAGCAGTTCTTC | CASSQRPSSGGLYNEQFF
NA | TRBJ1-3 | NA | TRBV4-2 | TGTGCCAGCCAGGACACCCTGGGCAACACCATATATTTT | CASQDTLGNTIYF
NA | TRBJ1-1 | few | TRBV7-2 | TGTGCCAGCAGCCACCGGGGGGCCAGTGAAGCTTTCTTT | CASSHRGASEAFF
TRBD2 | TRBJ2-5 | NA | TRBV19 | TGTGCCAGTAGTCCAGCGGGGGGTTGGGAGACCCAGTACTTC | CASSPAGGWETQYF
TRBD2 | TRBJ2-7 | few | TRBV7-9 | TGTGCCAGCAGCAAAGCCGGGAGGCGCTACGAGCAGTACTTC | CASSKAGRRYEQYF
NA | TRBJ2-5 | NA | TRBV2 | TGTGCCAGCAGTGAGCGGGCTAGAGGGCAAGAGACCCAGTACTTC | CASSERARGQETQYF
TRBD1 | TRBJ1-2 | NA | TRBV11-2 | TGTGCCAGCAGCTTAGGGGGACAGGGTTACTATGGCTACACCTTC | CASSLGGQGYYGYTF
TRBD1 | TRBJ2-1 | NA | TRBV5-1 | TGCGCCAGCGGACGAGGACAGGTAGGGAATGAGCAGTTCTTC | CASGRGQVGNEQFF
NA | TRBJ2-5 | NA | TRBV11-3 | TGTGCCAGCAGCCCCCGGCGGGAGACCCAGTACTTC | CASSPRRETQYF
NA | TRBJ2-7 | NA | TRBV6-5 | TGTGCCAGCAGTTACAGCAGGGACGAGCAGTACTTC | CASSYSRDEQYF
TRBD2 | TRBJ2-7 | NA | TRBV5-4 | TGTGCCAGCAGCTCAAAAACTAGCGGGGGTTACGAGCAGTACTTC | CASSSKTSGGYEQYF
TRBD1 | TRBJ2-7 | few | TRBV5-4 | TGTGCCAGCAGCAGGGGGACAGCCCCCAGGGACGAGCAGTACTTC | CASSRGTAPRDEQYF
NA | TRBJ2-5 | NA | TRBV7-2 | TGTGCCAGCAGCACGGGGGGCAGGGACGAGGAGACCCAGTACTTC | CASSTGGRDEETQYF
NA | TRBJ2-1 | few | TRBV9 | TGTGCCAGCAGCGCGACATACGGATACGACAATGAGCAGTTCTTC | CASSATYGYDNEQFF
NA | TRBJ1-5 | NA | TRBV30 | TGTGCCTGGAGAGGGAGGGTCGATCAGCCCCAGCATTTT | CAWRGRVDQPQHF
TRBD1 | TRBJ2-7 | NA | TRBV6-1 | TGTGCCAGCAGCTCGGGACAGGTTCGCTCCTACGAGCAGTACTTC | CASSSGQVRSYEQYF
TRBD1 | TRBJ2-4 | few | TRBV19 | TGTGCCAGTAGTACCGGGACAGGGAATGGATACGGAAACATTCAGTACTTC | CASSTGTGNGYGNIQYF
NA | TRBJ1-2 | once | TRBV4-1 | TGCGCCAGCAGCCAAGATCAGGGCTTGACGGAGGGCTACACCTTC | CASSQDQGLTEGYTF
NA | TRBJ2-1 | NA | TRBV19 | TGTGCCAGTAACTGGCGGGACTCCTACAATGAGCAGTTCTTC | CASNWRDSYNEQFF
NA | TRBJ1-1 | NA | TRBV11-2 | TGTGCCAGCAGCTTAAACGCAGGGTTGACTGAAGCTTTCTTT | CASSLNAGLTEAFF